This T cell receptor (beta chain) appears in the sequencing data of a study of T cell repertoires in ileal Crohn's disease. V gave up 8 bases and J gave up 5 bases, with 16 bases separating them. Germline V gene sequence: CDR1 MNHEY, CDR2 SVGAGI. This CDR3 is built from 13 residues. Method: immunoSEQ multiplex PCR; TCRdb's copy keeps in-frame clones and lacks some. This table has about 14,000 clones, 80% to 85% appearing once. The material sequenced was ileal tissue. V gene TRBV6-5 combines with J gene TRBJ2-7; no clear D gene. The clonotype was recovered from an adult with Crohn's disease. The CDR3 DNA is TGTGCCAGCCTCAACGGCCGAGGAAACGAGCAGTACTTC. Encoded protein: CASLNGRGNEQYF.